The sample holds a few counts of the clone carrying this TCR beta chain. One entry per CDR3 protein, called by TCRdb with MiXCR from the RT-PCR reads. The table lists about 960,000 distinct CDR3 sequences, approximately 18% of them singletons, with 5% to 6.5% in the top ten. V lost 6 bases to trimming and J lost 4 bases, with 18 bases between them. From germline, CDR1 is MNHEY and CDR2 SMNVEV (reference sequence). CDR3 length equals 16 residues. The data were obtained in a study of patients and donors after allogeneic stem cell transplantation. Sequenced material: blood, either unsorted or a sorted T cell fraction (not recorded which). This sequence originates from a human donor who was either an allogeneic HSCT recipient or a stem cell or donor lymphocyte infusion donor (not recorded which). It is not recorded whose cells these are; they may come from a transplant donor. The V gene is TRBV27, the J gene TRBJ2-2; D is unclear. The CDR3 protein is CASRPIRASSTGELFF. The CDR3 coding sequence is TGTGCCAGCAGACCGATAAGGGCGTCGAGCACCGGGGAGCTGTTTTTT.